The TCR beta chain under discussion was sequenced for a study of sequential checkpoint blockade in melanoma. Looking at the study overall: Arm A got nivolumab then ipilimumab; arm B the reverse, 1:1.

This table comes from immunoSEQ multiplex PCR, and its TCRdb copy is limited to in-frame clones, with some not included. Here the sample spans around 19,000 clones, 72% being singletons. Stated treatment: randomized to nivolumab then ipilimumab (arm A) or the reverse (arm B). PBMC sorting kept live CD3+CD8+ cells without CD19 or CD56. V lost 6 bases and J lost 4; bases outside the gene matches: 12. The germline gives CDR1 KGHSH, CDR2 LQKENI. This CDR3 contains 16 residues. This clone was picked up a small number of times. This receptor was identified in a human donor with melanoma. This specimen was CD8+ T cells sorted from blood (inferred from file names), taken from a patient given nivolumab and ipilimumab in sequence. J is TRBJ1-1 and V is TRBV18, with 9 bases matching TRBD1. The CDR3, as DNA: TGTGCCAGCTCGCTCACCGGGACAGGGAAGCCCACTGAAGCTTTCTTT. Its protein product is CASSLTGTGKPTEAFF.